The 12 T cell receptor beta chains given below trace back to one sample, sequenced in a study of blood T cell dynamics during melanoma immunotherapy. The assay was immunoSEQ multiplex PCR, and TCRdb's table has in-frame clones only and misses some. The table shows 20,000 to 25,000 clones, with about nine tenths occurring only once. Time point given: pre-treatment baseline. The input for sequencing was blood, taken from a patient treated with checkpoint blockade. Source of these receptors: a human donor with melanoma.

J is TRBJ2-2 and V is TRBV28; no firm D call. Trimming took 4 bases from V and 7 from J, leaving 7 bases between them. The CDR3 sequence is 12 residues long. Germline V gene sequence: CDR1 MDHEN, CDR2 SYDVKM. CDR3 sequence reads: CASSSVVGELFF. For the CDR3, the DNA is TGTGCCAGCAGTTCGGTGGTCGGGGAGCTGTTTTTT.

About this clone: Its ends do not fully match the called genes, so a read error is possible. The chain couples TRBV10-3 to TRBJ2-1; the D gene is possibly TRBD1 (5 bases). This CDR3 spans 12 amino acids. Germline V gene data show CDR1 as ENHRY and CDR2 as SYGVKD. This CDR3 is CAIESHGAREVF. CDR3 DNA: TGTGCCATCGAATCCCATGGGGCCCGCGAGGTCTTC.

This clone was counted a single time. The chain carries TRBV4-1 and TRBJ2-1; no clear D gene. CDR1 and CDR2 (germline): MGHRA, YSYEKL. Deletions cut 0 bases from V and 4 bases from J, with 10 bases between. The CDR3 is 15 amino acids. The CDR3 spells CASSQDQGLYNEQFF. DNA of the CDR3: TGCGCCAGCAGCCAAGATCAAGGGCTGTACAATGAGCAGTTCTTC.

CDR3 region: CASSLDSNQPQHF. The CDR3 nucleotides read TGCGCCAGCAGCTTGGATAGCAATCAGCCCCAGCATTTT. V and J are TRBV5-1 and TRBJ1-5; D uncertain. Trimming cost V 0 bases and J 0 bases, with 1 base left between them. This CDR3 comprises 13 residues. Looked up from germline, CDR1 is SGHRS and CDR2 is YFSETQ.

The CDR3 here is CASSVLGGKTDGGYTF. CDR3 nucleotides: TGTGCCAGCAGTGTTCTTGGGGGAAAGACAGACGGTGGCTACACCTTC. The chain joins TRBV2 to TRBJ1-2, with a tentative D call TRBD1 (5 bases). Per germline, CDR1 SNHLY and CDR2 FYNNEI. V lost 4 bases and J lost 7, with 22 bases in between. CDR3 size: 16 residues.

DNA of the CDR3: TGTGCCAGCAGCATTCGGGCAGGGCTAAACACTGAAGCTTTCTTT. It codes for CASSIRAGLNTEAFF. The J gene is TRBJ1-1, the V gene TRBV7-2; D is perhaps TRBD1 (5 bases). The V end lost 5 bases, the J end lost 2 bases, and 15 bases lay between the germline ends. CDR1 is SGHTA, CDR2 FQGNSA, per germline. The CDR3 is 15 amino acids.

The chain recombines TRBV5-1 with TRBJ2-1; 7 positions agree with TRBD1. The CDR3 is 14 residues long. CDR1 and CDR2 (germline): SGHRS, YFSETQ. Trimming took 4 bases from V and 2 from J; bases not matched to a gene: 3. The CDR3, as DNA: TGCGCCAGCAGCCCCGGGACAGCCTACAATGAGCAGTTCTTC. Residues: CASSPGTAYNEQFF.

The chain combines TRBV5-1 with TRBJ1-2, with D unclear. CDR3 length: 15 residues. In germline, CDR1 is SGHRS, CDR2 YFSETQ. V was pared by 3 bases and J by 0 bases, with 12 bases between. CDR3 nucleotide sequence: TGCGCCAGCAGCTCGGGCAATGGTCCTAACTATGGCTACACCTTC. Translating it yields CASSSGNGPNYGYTF.

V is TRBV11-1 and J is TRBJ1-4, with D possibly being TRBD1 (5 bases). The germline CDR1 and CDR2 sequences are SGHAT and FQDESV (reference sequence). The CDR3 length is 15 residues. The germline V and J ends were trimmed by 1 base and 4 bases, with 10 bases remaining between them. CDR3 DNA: TGTGCCAGCAGCTTAGTGATGGGACTTAATGAAAAACTGTTTTTT. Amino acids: CASSLVMGLNEKLFF.

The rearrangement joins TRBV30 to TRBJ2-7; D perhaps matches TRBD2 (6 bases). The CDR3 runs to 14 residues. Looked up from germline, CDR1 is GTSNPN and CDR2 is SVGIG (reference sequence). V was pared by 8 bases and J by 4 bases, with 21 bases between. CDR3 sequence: CAATPLGGWYEQYF. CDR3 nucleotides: TGTGCCGCCACCCCCCTAGGAGGGTGGTACGAGCAGTACTTC.

CDR3 region: CASSKLRDRNTEAFF. Written as DNA, the CDR3 is TGTGCCAGCAGCAAGCTCCGGGACAGGAACACTGAAGCTTTCTTT. The chain links TRBV9 to TRBJ1-1; 7 bases match TRBD1. CDR1 and CDR2 (germline): SGDLS, YYNGEE. Trimming at V came to 4 bases and at J to 1 base, leaving 7 bases not matched to a gene. There are 15 residues in the CDR3.

The CDR3 bases are TGTGCCAGCAGCTTAGCCCCGGCGAGGCTGACTGAAGCTTTCTTT. Its translation: CASSLAPARLTEAFF. The gene calls are TRBV11-2 and TRBJ1-1; D unclear. The V end was cut by 1 base, the J end by 5 bases, with 14 bases between. The CDR3 loop spans 15 amino acids. Germline V gives CDR1 SGHAT, CDR2 FQNNGV.